These 24 T cell receptor beta chains came from one sample sequenced in a study of blood T cells in healthy people across ages. Through a sample-barcoded 5' primer and a J-beta primer mix, a second PCR was run for about 6 to 11 cycles. MiXCR was run by TCRdb on the 5' RACE reads, yielding one entry per CDR3 protein. This table has hundreds of thousands of distinct CDR3 sequences, around 21% appearing once. The sample consisted of blood. These receptors were collected from a man aged 65 to 85 in good health.

The chain recombines TRBV28 with TRBJ2-7; possibly TRBD2 for D (6 bases). Germline V CDR1 and CDR2: MDHEN, SYDVKM. The CDR3 loop spans 13 amino acids. V was cut by 4 bases and J by 7 bases, with 14 bases left in between. CDR3 sequence: CASSSAGRREQYF. The CDR3 DNA follows: TGTGCCAGCAGTTCGGCAGGGAGGAGGGAGCAGTACTTC.

For this clonotype: An end of the junction does not agree with germline; a read error may underlie this. The V call is TRBV6-2 or TRBV6-3, the J call TRBJ2-5; D ambiguous. Germline assignment: CDR1 MNHEY and CDR2 SVGEGT. The CDR3 sequence is 13 residues long. The CDR3 nucleotides are TGTGCCAGCAGTTCCAGCGAGCAAGGGACCCAGTACTTC. This encodes CASSSSEQGTQYF.

This CDR3 is CASSYSAGGSNEQFF. The DNA for the CDR3 is TGTGCCAGCAGTTACTCGGCGGGAGGATCCAATGAGCAGTTCTTC. The chain combines TRBV6-2 or TRBV6-3 with TRBJ2-1; TRBD2 agrees at 8 bases. The J segment lost 6 bases and the V segment lost 0 bases, leaving 4 bases of the junction unmatched. This CDR3 comprises 15 residues. CDR1 and CDR2 from the germline V gene are MNHEY and SVGEGT.

In this sample, this clonotype turned up a few times. V gene TRBV5-8 combines with J gene TRBJ2-4; D is tentatively TRBD1 or TRBD2 (5 bases each). The V and J ends lost 7 bases and 6 bases respectively, with 5 bases between them. The CDR3 is made up of 10 amino acids. The germline V gene has CDR1 SGHTS and CDR2 YDEGEE. The CDR3 loop is CASGGNIQYF. DNA for the CDR3: TGTGCCAGCGGGGGAAACATTCAGTACTTC.

With respect to this clonotype: This may be a read error, as it is one base from a much larger clone. The V and J genes are TRBV5-1 and TRBJ2-7; D call uncertain. With 4 bases removed from V and 8 bases from J, the gap between germline ends came to 19 bases. The CDR3 runs to 14 residues. Germline loops: CDR1 SGHRS, CDR2 YFSETQ. The CDR3 DNA reads TGCGCCAGCAGCCCCTCGGAAGGTTCTAACCAGCAGTACTTC. This codes for CASSPSEGSNQQYF.

As DNA, the CDR3 is TGTGCCTGGAGTGTAAACCTGAACACTGAAGCTTTCTTT. Its translation is CAWSVNLNTEAFF. The chain couples TRBV30 to TRBJ1-1, with D hard to call. The CDR3 totals 13 residues. Trimming took off 0 bases at V and 0 bases at J, with 5 bases between the two ends. Germline V gene sequence: CDR1 GTSNPN, CDR2 SVGIG (reference sequence).

The chain links TRBV20-1 to TRBJ2-5, with 8 bases aligning to TRBD2. The ends lost 0 bases at V and 9 bases at J; junction bases unmatched: 12. Germline values: CDR1 DFQATT, CDR2 SNEGSKA (reference sequence). The CDR3 runs to 15 residues. CDR3: CSAREAGLGVGAQYF. DNA of the CDR3: TGCAGTGCTAGAGAAGCGGGACTAGGGGTTGGGGCCCAGTACTTC.

The V and J genes are TRBV13 and TRBJ2-7; tentative D call: TRBD2 (5 bases). This CDR3 has 17 residues. V was cut by 3 bases and J by 5 bases, with 23 bases left in between. Germline-derived CDR1 and CDR2 are PRHDT and FYEKMQ (reference sequence). This CDR3 is CASSLGRGSGIRDEQYF. The CDR3 nucleotides read TGTGCCAGCAGCTTGGGTCGGGGTTCGGGAATTCGGGACGAGCAGTACTTC.

V usage is TRBV28 and J usage is TRBJ2-2, with 10 bases that match TRBD1. The CDR3 is 15 residues long. The V gene end was trimmed by 7 bases and the J gene end by 5 bases; junction bases not matched to a gene: 7. Per the germline V gene, CDR1 is MDHEN and CDR2 is SYDVKM. The CDR3 sequence is CASKTPGQGTGELFF. The DNA for the CDR3 is TGTGCCAGCAAAACTCCGGGACAGGGGACCGGGGAGCTGTTTTTT.

This clonotype turned up a few times. This chain links TRBV4-1 with TRBJ1-2, with a weak D call TRBD1 (6 bases). Trimming stripped 8 bases from V and 4 bases from J, with 23 bases between. The germline CDR1 and CDR2 sequences are MGHRA and YSYEKL. CDR3 length: 16 amino acids. The CDR3 bases are TGCGCCAGCTCCGTCCTAACAGGGAAATATGGCTATGGCTACACCTTC. Amino acid sequence: CASSVLTGKYGYGYTF.

This clonotype occurred a few times. V and J are TRBV20-1 and TRBJ2-1; 9 bases are a match to TRBD2. The closer fit of TRBJ2-5 to the DNA end suggests the J call may be wrong. The CDR3 consists of 16 residues. The V gene's germline CDR1 is DFQATT and CDR2 SNEGSKA (reference sequence). This CDR3 is CSARALWREGRETQYF. The DNA for the CDR3 is TGCAGTGCTAGAGCCTTATGGCGGGAGGGCCGGGAGACCCAGTACTTC.

This chain uses TRBV20-1 with TRBJ1-5; no reliable D call. From germline, CDR1 is DFQATT and CDR2 SNEGSKA (reference sequence). This CDR3 contains 16 residues. V was trimmed by 1 base and J by 1 base, leaving 14 bases between them. In DNA, the CDR3 is TGCAGTGCTAGAGCGTTGGGGATATCGAGCAATCAGCCCCAGCATTTT. This sequence encodes CSARALGISSNQPQHF.

This clonotype was recorded a few times. The chain combines TRBV7-9 with TRBJ2-1; 9 bases fit TRBD2. The DNA matches TRBJ2-5 better at its end, which makes the J call doubtful. Germline V gives CDR1 SEHNR, CDR2 FQNEAQ (reference sequence). CDR3 length: 16 amino acids. The CDR3 nucleotides read TGTGCCAGCAGCTCGAGGCTAGCGGGACCCCAAGAGACCCAGTACTTC. It translates to CASSSRLAGPQETQYF.

This clonotype has a handful of counts. J is TRBJ2-2 and V is TRBV11-3; D is undetermined. V gave up 5 bases and J gave up 2 bases, with 6 bases separating them. There are 13 residues in the CDR3. Germline values: CDR1 SGHNT, CDR2 YENEEA. CDR3 nucleotide sequence: TGTGCCAGCAGCCCCTTCAACACCGGGGAGCTGTTTTTT. This codes for CASSPFNTGELFF.

This clonotype appeared a few times. This chain links TRBV6-1 with TRBJ2-3, with D unresolved. Trimming stripped 4 bases from V and 0 bases from J, with 8 bases between. There are 14 residues in the CDR3. Germline values: CDR1 MNHNS, CDR2 SASEGT. CDR3 DNA: TGTGCCAGCAGTGTGGGAAGTAGCACAGATACGCAGTATTTT. Encoded protein: CASSVGSSTDTQYF.

The gene calls are TRBV29-1 and TRBJ2-7, with TRBD1 matching 8 bases. CDR3 size: 13 residues. V dropped 5 bases and J dropped 3; count of bases not matched to a gene: 6. The germline gives CDR1 SQVTM, CDR2 ANQGSEA. The CDR3 coding sequence is TGCAGCGTTTCCGGGACAGGAGGCTACGAGCAGTACTTC. Protein sequence: CSVSGTGGYEQYF.

The rearrangement links TRBV20-1 to TRBJ2-5, with 8 positions matching TRBD2. J lost 5 bases, V lost 3 bases, and 8 bases had no gene match. Germline V CDR1 and CDR2: DFQATT, SNEGSKA (reference sequence). This CDR3 comprises 14 residues. CDR3: CSARTGRAMETQYF. CDR3 coding DNA: TGCAGTGCTAGGACCGGGAGGGCCATGGAGACCCAGTACTTC.

This clonotype was seen a few times. V gene TRBV7-2 combines with J gene TRBJ2-2, with 9 bases fitting TRBD1. With 6 bases clipped from V and 7 bases from J, the junction kept 15 bases outside the gene matches. CDR1 and CDR2 from the germline V gene are SGHTA and FQGNSA. This CDR3 comprises 17 residues. The CDR3 bases are TGTGCCAGCAGTCTCGGCACAGGGGGCGCCCGGAACGGGGAGCTGTTTTTT. It translates to CASSLGTGGARNGELFF. Full variable domain (remainder filled in from reference TRBV7-2 and TRBJ2-2): GAGVSQSPSNKVTEKGKDVELRCDPISGHTALYWYRQSLGQGLEFLIYFQGNSAPDKSGLPSDRFSAERTGGSVSTLTIQRTQQEDSAVYLCASSLGTGGARNGELFFGEGSRLTVL.

The chain couples TRBV20-1 to TRBJ2-3; tentative D call: TRBD2 (6 bases). Germline loops: CDR1 DFQATT, CDR2 SNEGSKA (reference sequence). CDR3 length equals 14 residues. The V end was cut by 3 bases, the J end by 8 bases, with 18 bases between. CDR3 in amino acids: CSARMRLEFGTQYF. CDR3 nucleotides: TGCAGTGCTAGGATGAGACTAGAGTTTGGTACGCAGTATTTT.

This rearrangement joins TRBV10-2 to TRBJ2-1, with D possibly being TRBD2 (7 bases). There are 16 residues in the CDR3. Trimming took off 3 bases at V and 9 bases at J, with 21 bases between the two ends. The germline V gene has CDR1 WSHSY and CDR2 SAAADI. CDR3 nucleotides: TGCGCCAGCAGTGACCCCCCAATGGGGGGGCTCAGTGAGCAGTTCTTC. Amino acid sequence: CASSDPPMGGLSEQFF.

This clonotype was seen only a few times. The chain combines TRBV5-1 with TRBJ2-5; TRBD2 aligns across 8 bases. Per the germline V gene, CDR1 is SGHRS and CDR2 is YFSETQ. V was clipped by 2 bases and J by 2 bases; unmatched bases: 2. The length of the CDR3 is 14 residues. The CDR3 DNA sequence: TGCGCCAGCAGCTTCACTAGCGGACAAGAGACCCAGTACTTC. Translated: CASSFTSGQETQYF.

This clonotype was seen a few times. The CDR3 loop is CASRSGTGNTEAFF. CDR3 DNA: TGCGCCAGCAGGTCTGGTACAGGAAACACTGAAGCTTTCTTT. J is TRBJ1-1 and V is TRBV5-1, with D possibly being TRBD1 (5 bases). Trimming took 5 bases from V and 2 from J, leaving 13 bases between them. Germline loops: CDR1 SGHRS, CDR2 YFSETQ. The CDR3 covers 14 residues.

This clonotype showed up many times. The V call is TRBV5-1, the J call TRBJ2-7; 7 bases match TRBD2. This CDR3 contains 13 residues. Germline lookup yields CDR1 SGHRS and CDR2 YFSETQ. The V gene end was trimmed by 5 bases and the J gene end by 4 bases; junction bases not matched to a gene: 6. The CDR3 sequence: CASRGGSGYEQYF. Written as DNA, the CDR3 is TGCGCCAGCAGAGGCGGGAGTGGTTACGAGCAGTACTTC.

The chain couples TRBV18 to TRBJ2-1; D remains unclear. V gave up 0 bases and J gave up 0 bases, with 9 bases separating them. The CDR3 runs 16 residues. Germline V lookup: CDR1 KGHSH, CDR2 LQKENI. CDR3 protein: CASSPPVLSSYNEQFF. CDR3 coding DNA: TGTGCCAGCTCACCACCGGTCTTAAGCTCCTACAATGAGCAGTTCTTC.